The 26 T cell receptor beta chains given below trace back to one sample, sequenced in a study of siplizumab effects on memory and regulatory T cells. Sequencing used immunoSEQ multiplex PCR; TCRdb keeps in-frame clones, though not all of them. In the table there are some 120,000 clones, 90% to 95% of which are singletons. Sequencing was carried out using non-Treg CD4+ T cells sorted from blood. The receptor set was obtained from a human donor in good health.

V usage is TRBV2 and J usage is TRBJ2-5; D is possibly TRBD1 (5 bases). V lost 7 bases and J 3 bases, leaving 12 bases between the germline ends. The CDR3 consists of 13 residues. CDR1 SNHLY and CDR2 FYNNEI come from the germline V gene. This CDR3 is CASTGRVKETQYF. The CDR3 DNA is TGTGCCAGCACGGGCAGGGTGAAAGAGACCCAGTACTTC.

V and J are TRBV7-2 and TRBJ2-5, with D perhaps TRBD1 (6 bases). V was shortened by 6 bases and J by 2 bases, with 16 bases between the two germline ends. CDR1 SGHTA and CDR2 FQGNSA come from the germline V gene. The CDR3 runs 15 residues. The CDR3 here is CASSSVGGRQETQYF. Written as DNA, the CDR3 is TGTGCCAGCAGTTCGGTTGGGGGCAGGCAAGAGACCCAGTACTTC.

This clone was seen just once. The CDR3: CASSSEGQRTLHF. The CDR3 bases are TGTGCCAGCAGTTCGGAAGGACAAAGAACCCTCCACTTT. The V and J genes are TRBV6-5 and TRBJ1-6, with TRBD1 as a possible D gene (5 bases). Trimming removed 4 bases at V and 14 bases at J, with 15 bases between. The CDR3 totals 13 residues. Germline V gene lookup returns CDR1 MNHEY and CDR2 SVGAGI.

CDR3 residues: CASSLNRGENTIYF. The CDR3 nucleotides read TGTGCCAGCAGCTTGAACCGGGGGGAAAACACCATATATTTT. V usage is TRBV5-4 and J usage is TRBJ1-3, with D perhaps matching TRBD1 (5 bases). The V end was cut by 1 base, the J end by 6 bases, with 11 bases between. Germline CDR1 is SGHNT and CDR2 is YYREEE (reference sequence). This CDR3 is 14 amino acids long.

The chain joins TRBV9 to TRBJ2-1; TRBD2 aligns across 11 bases. CDR3 length equals 16 residues. CDR1 is SGDLS and CDR2 is YYNGEE in the germline V gene. V shed 4 bases and J 3 bases; nucleotides not matched to a gene: 6. CDR3 region: CASSRTGTSGYNEQFF. The CDR3 nucleotides read TGTGCCAGCAGCAGGACCGGGACTAGCGGCTACAATGAGCAGTTCTTC.

The J gene is TRBJ2-7, the V gene TRBV4-1; no reliable D call. V lost 4 bases, J lost 3 bases, and 19 bases lay in between. The germline V gene encodes CDR1 MGHRA and CDR2 YSYEKL. This CDR3 spans 16 amino acids. The CDR3 DNA is TGCGCCAGCAGCCGGATGACGGACCCCGCTGGCTACGAGCAGTACTTC. Translation: CASSRMTDPAGYEQYF.

The chain couples TRBV7-8 to TRBJ2-1, with D possibly matching TRBD2 (5 bases). The CDR3 spans 14 residues. V was cut by 5 bases and J by 5 bases, with 13 bases left in between. Germline V gene data show CDR1 as SGHVS and CDR2 as FQNEAQ. The CDR3 bases are TGTGCCAGCAGCCGAACAGAGGGCCACAATGAGCAGTTCTTC. This codes for CASSRTEGHNEQFF. The full variable domain, with the rest looked up from reference TRBV7-8 and TRBJ2-1, is GAGVSQSPRYKVAKRGQDVALRCDPISGHVSLFWYQQALGQGPEFLTYFQNEAQLDKSGLPSDRFFAERPEGSVSTLKIQRTQQEDSAVYLCASSRTEGHNEQFFGPGTRLTVL.

Only one count was recorded for this clone. The chain couples TRBV10-3 to TRBJ2-5, with 11 bases fitting TRBD2. The CDR3 is 16 amino acids. The J segment lost 2 bases and the V segment lost 2 bases, leaving 4 bases of the junction unmatched. Germline V gene data show CDR1 as ENHRY and CDR2 as SYGVKD. In DNA, the CDR3 is TGTGCCATCAGTGAGACTAGCGGGGGAATACAAGAGACCCAGTACTTC. It translates to CAISETSGGIQETQYF.

In this sample, this clone turned up once. The chain links TRBV4-1 to TRBJ2-2; no firm D call. CDR1 and CDR2 (germline): MGHRA, YSYEKL. V gave up 4 bases and J gave up 4 bases, with 1 base separating them. The CDR3 covers 11 residues. The CDR3 loop is CASSRTGELFF. The CDR3, as DNA: TGCGCCAGCAGCCGCACCGGGGAGCTGTTTTTT.

The V and J genes are TRBV7-3 and TRBJ2-3; TRBD2 aligns across 8 bases. The CDR3 has 15 residues. CDR1 SGHTA and CDR2 FQGTGA come from the germline V gene. V was clipped by 2 bases and J by 2 bases; unmatched bases: 3. In nucleotides, the CDR3 is TGTGCCAGCAGCTTAGCGGGAGGTTCCACAGATACGCAGTATTTT. Amino acid sequence: CASSLAGGSTDTQYF.

V and J are TRBV5-1 and TRBJ2-1; D uncertain. Trimming stripped 4 bases from V and 2 bases from J, with 13 bases between. This CDR3 has 15 amino acids. CDR1 is SGHRS, CDR2 YFSETQ, per germline. The CDR3 sequence: CASSPDARAYNEQFF. DNA for the CDR3: TGCGCCAGCAGCCCCGACGCTAGGGCCTACAATGAGCAGTTCTTC.

The chain has TRBV5-1 and TRBJ2-7, with TRBD2 matching 13 bases. CDR3 length: 15 residues. V gave up 4 bases and J gave up 2 bases; unmatched junction bases: 3. Germline-derived CDR1 and CDR2 are SGHRS and YFSETQ. This chain's CDR3 is CASSDGTSGTYEQYF. In DNA, the CDR3 is TGCGCCAGCAGCGACGGGACTAGCGGGACCTACGAGCAGTACTTC.

The genes are TRBV5-1 and TRBJ2-5; D gene uncertain. Germline assignment: CDR1 SGHRS and CDR2 YFSETQ. The CDR3 length is 16 residues. Trimming left V 3 bases short and J 0 bases short, with 15 bases between. CDR3 residues: CASSWGSNYHQETQYF. The DNA of the CDR3 is TGCGCCAGCAGCTGGGGTAGCAATTACCACCAAGAGACCCAGTACTTC. Complete variable domain (other parts from reference TRBV5-1 and TRBJ2-5): KAGVTQTPRYLIKTRGQQVTLSCSPISGHRSVSWYQQTPGQGLQFLFEYFSETQRNKGNFPGRFSGRQFSNSRSEMNVSTLELGDSALYLCASSWGSNYHQETQYFGPGTRLLVL.

CDR3 coding DNA: TGTGCCACCAGCAGAGATCCCATAAACACTGAAGCTTTCTTT. The encoded protein is CATSRDPINTEAFF. V usage is TRBV15 and J usage is TRBJ1-1; D is ambiguous. This CDR3 is built from 14 residues. Germline lookup yields CDR1 LNHNV and CDR2 YYDKDF (reference sequence). V dropped 0 bases and J dropped 2 bases, with 7 bases sitting between them.

Notes on this clone: The same CDR3 also results from other DNA sequences found in this sample. The rearrangement uses TRBV5-1 and TRBJ1-6; maybe TRBD1 (6 bases). The ends were cut back, 0 bases at V and 5 bases at J, with 6 bases in the middle. The CDR3 sequence is 14 residues long. The germline V gene has CDR1 SGHRS and CDR2 YFSETQ. The CDR3 reads CASSLGQDNSPLHF. The CDR3 DNA reads TGCGCCAGCAGCTTGGGACAGGATAATTCACCCCTCCACTTT.

J is TRBJ1-2 and V is TRBV21-1. TRBV21-1 constitutes a pseudogene. The CDR3 is 15 amino acids. This CDR3 is CASSKSTGLHQGYTF. The CDR3 DNA is TGTGCCAGCAGCAAATCTACGGGACTCCACCAAGGCTACACCTTC.

The rearrangement uses TRBV6-5 and TRBJ2-7, with a weak D call TRBD2 (6 bases). The CDR3 sequence is 14 residues long. Per germline, CDR1 MNHEY and CDR2 SVGAGI. The V gene lost 4 bases and the J gene lost 1 base, with 11 bases spanning the gap. CDR3: CASSLPGRSYEQYF. The CDR3 DNA reads TGTGCCAGCAGTTTGCCAGGGAGGTCCTACGAGCAGTACTTC.

The rearrangement links TRBV18 to TRBJ1-1; no definite D call. The germline V and J ends were trimmed by 4 bases and 0 bases, with 12 bases remaining between them. Germline V CDR1 and CDR2: KGHSH, LQKENI. The CDR3 contains 15 residues. For the CDR3, the DNA is TGTGCCAGCTCACAAACGGGCTCCATGAACACTGAAGCTTTCTTT. Translation: CASSQTGSMNTEAFF.

The J gene is TRBJ1-1, the V gene TRBV9; D gene ambiguous. Per germline, CDR1 SGDLS and CDR2 YYNGEE. With 5 bases removed from V and 1 base from J, the gap between germline ends came to 15 bases. The length of the CDR3 is 15 residues. The CDR3 coding sequence is TGTGCCAGCAGTAAAACTCAGGAATCGAACACTGAAGCTTTCTTT. It specifies CASSKTQESNTEAFF.

V usage is TRBV7-9 and J usage is TRBJ1-5; a weak D match, TRBD1 (5 bases). The CDR3 is 14 amino acids. V was shortened by 2 bases and J by 5 bases, with 10 bases between the two germline ends. The germline V gene encodes CDR1 SEHNR and CDR2 FQNEAQ (reference sequence). DNA of the CDR3: TGTGCCAGCAGCTTATCCCCAGGGCATCAGCCCCAGCATTTT. Amino acids: CASSLSPGHQPQHF.

The chain has TRBV6-1 and TRBJ1-6, with TRBD1 as a possible D gene (5 bases). V lost 2 bases, J lost 3 bases, and 14 bases lay in between. CDR3 length: 17 residues. Per germline, CDR1 MNHNS and CDR2 SASEGT. The CDR3 region is CASSEWGGRGYNSPLHF. The DNA of the CDR3 is TGTGCCAGCAGTGAATGGGGCGGGAGGGGCTATAATTCACCCCTCCACTTT.

This rearrangement joins TRBV30 to TRBJ2-5; D could derive from TRBD1 or TRBD2 (5 bases each). Germline assignment: CDR1 GTSNPN and CDR2 SVGIG (reference sequence). Trimming took off 3 bases at V and 5 bases at J, with 13 bases between the two ends. This CDR3 contains 13 residues. The chain's CDR3 is CAWSQGVIETQYF. In DNA form, the CDR3 reads TGTGCCTGGAGCCAGGGAGTGATCGAGACCCAGTACTTC.

The CDR3 protein is CAIGTASNTEAFF. CDR3 in DNA: TGTGCCATTGGGACAGCTTCGAACACTGAAGCTTTCTTT. The chain is built from TRBV10-3 and TRBJ1-1; 7 bases fit TRBD1. Trimming cost V 9 bases and J 1 base; bases outside gene matches: 5. The CDR3 length is 13 residues. CDR1 and CDR2 from the germline V gene are ENHRY and SYGVKD.

This chain joins TRBV25-1 and TRBJ2-3; D call uncertain. Germline CDR1 MGHDK, CDR2 SYGVNS. This CDR3 comprises 9 residues. CDR3 sequence reads: CVARDTQYF. The DNA for the CDR3 is TGTGTCGCCCGAGATACGCAGTATTTT.

The chain has TRBV11-2 and TRBJ1-5; D remains unclear. V lost 5 bases to trimming and J lost 3 bases, with 5 bases between them. CDR1 SGHAT and CDR2 FQNNGV come from the germline V gene. The CDR3 runs to 12 residues. Here the CDR3 reads CASSRPNQPQHF. The CDR3 DNA reads as TGTGCCAGCAGCCGTCCCAATCAGCCCCAGCATTTT.

The chain is built from TRBV18 and TRBJ2-7, with 9 bases fitting TRBD1. This CDR3 spans 15 amino acids. CDR1 KGHSH and CDR2 LQKENI come from the germline V gene. Trimming took 8 bases from V and 4 from J; bases not matched to a gene: 12. The CDR3 DNA sequence: TGTGCCAGCGCTGCCGGGACAGGGATCTTTTACGAGCAGTACTTC. Residues: CASAAGTGIFYEQYF.